This T cell receptor (beta chain) was identified in a study of cytomegalovirus exposure and HLA in healthy donors. The study, taken as a whole, reports: Accounts indicate the classifier identified cytomegalovirus status with strong specificity and sensitivity. Serostatus for CMV was the only available immune exposure information.

60 Vbeta and 13 Jbeta primers were used in PCR. Sequencing used immunoSEQ multiplex PCR; TCRdb keeps in-frame clones, though not all of them. The sample lists about 140,000 clones, more than 70% occurring once. The ends were cut back, 6 bases at V and 0 bases at J, with 24 bases in the middle. Germline V gene lookup returns CDR1 SGDLS and CDR2 YYNGEE. This CDR3 has 18 amino acids. Healthy bone marrow donors made up the donors. This clone was seen only a few times. Its specificity is not known. The rearrangement links TRBV9 to TRBJ1-1; D unclear. The clonotype was recovered from a man aged 40-50 years in good health and CMV-seronegative. Sequences were obtained from PBMCs. The CDR3 region is CASTPPYSTPNLNTEAFF. CDR3 DNA: TGTGCCAGCACACCCCCTTACAGTACACCAAATCTGAACACTGAAGCTTTCTTT.